Included here is one TCR beta chain sequence, with context. Original analysis: Amplification from reference gene primers served as the basis for estimated nucleated cell counts. Assay used: immunoSEQ multiplex PCR; TCRdb lists only in-frame clones, some missing. D and trimming come from the DNA, and the V and J calls and clone size come from that table. The sample carries roughly 160,000 clones, approximately 91% recorded once. V was trimmed by 4 bases and J by 7 bases, leaving 10 bases between them. The CDR3 contains 12 residues. The V gene's germline CDR1 is MNHEY and CDR2 SMNVEV (reference sequence). These data originate in a study of blood T cell repertoires in COVID-19. Background on the study: Donors in the United States, Italy and Spain gave samples during acute or convalescent COVID-19. T cells, B-cell-depleted T cells, or PBMCs provided the cDNA or gDNA that served as material.

V usage is TRBV27 and J usage is TRBJ1-2; D might be TRBD1 (5 bases). This receptor was identified in a man aged 45-65 years with acute or convalescent COVID-19. The material sequenced was peripheral blood. DNA of the CDR3: TGTGCCAGCAGTTCCGGGACTTTTGGCTACACCTTC. Amino acid sequence: CASSSGTFGYTF.